The text below deals with one T cell receptor beta chain. The CDR3 extends over 16 amino acids. The J segment lost 4 bases and the V segment lost 2 bases, leaving 7 bases of the junction unmatched. Germline V gene data show CDR1 as SGHVS and CDR2 as FNYEAQ. The data were taken from a study of blood T cell repertoires in COVID-19. For the study at large: Acute and convalescent COVID-19 specimens originated in the United States, Italy and Spain. PBMCs, B-cell-depleted T cells, or T cells were the source of the cDNA or gDNA that made up the material.

Under the authors' procedure: Quantification of nucleated cells was approximated via reference gene primer amplification. The method was immunoSEQ multiplex PCR; TCRdb's version includes in-frame clones alone and lacks a portion of them. The D gene and trimming were derived from the DNA, and the V and J assignments and clone size from that table. The table records 88,000 or so clones, roughly 85% of them present only once. Sequences were obtained from peripheral blood. The receptor was derived from a man aged 55-75 years with acute or convalescent COVID-19. The V and J genes are TRBV7-6 and TRBJ2-2, with 7 bases matching TRBD1. For the CDR3, the DNA is TGTGCCAGCAGCTTATTGGTAGGGGGCGGCACCGGGGAGCTGTTTTTT. Protein product: CASSLLVGGGTGELFF. The variable domain in full, completed from reference TRBV7-6 and TRBJ2-2, reads GAGVSQSPRYKVTKRGQDVALRCDPISGHVSLYWYRQALGQGPEFLTYFNYEAQQDKSGLPNDRFSAERPEGSISTLTIQRTEQRDSAMYRCASSLLVGGGTGELFFGEGSRLTVL.